The clone carrying this T cell receptor (beta chain) appeared a few times. The antigen is unknown. Expressed TCRB transcripts were sequenced because the entire RNA isolate underwent reverse transcription. Some clones are missing from TCRdb's copy, which holds only in-frame ones; the method was immunoSEQ multiplex PCR. This sample yields 300,000 to 400,000 clones, of which 9.5% to 12% are seen a single time; approximately 0.016% belongs to the top ten. The sample comes from a study of beta chain features in type 1 diabetes. Background on the study: Healthy donors, compared against patients, showed similar age, gender and cell yields. Study-level findings and limits: Compared to healthy donors, patients appeared to have naive, central memory and Treg TCRB repertoires that were more alike. It was possible that PCR favored shorter templates, equally so in patients and controls.

Germline CDR1 is SQVTM and CDR2 is ANQGSEA. CDR3 length: 14 residues. V lost 6 bases and J 2 bases, leaving 14 bases between the germline ends. Material: naive CD4+ T cells from blood. V usage is TRBV29-1 and J usage is TRBJ2-1, with D possibly being TRBD2 (5 bases). The sequence was obtained from a woman in her twenties or thirties in good health. The CDR3 reads CSVLGDDTYNEQFF. The CDR3 DNA reads as TGCAGCGTATTGGGAGACGACACCTACAATGAGCAGTTCTTC.